Listed below are T cell receptor beta chains from one sample, sequenced in a study of cytomegalovirus exposure and HLA in healthy donors. Method: immunoSEQ multiplex PCR; TCRdb's copy keeps in-frame clones and lacks some. This sample yields roughly 100,000 clones, of which around 72% are seen a single time; approximately 2% belongs to the top ten. The specimen sequenced was PBMCs. The receptor set was obtained from a man aged 25-45 years in good health and CMV-seronegative. Both conserved end residues are part of each CDR3. A D gene is named only where the DNA matches it firmly. Rows give clone size only sometimes, using once, few, many, or a class for an expanded clone.

CDR3 protein: CASRSGSGANVLTF
CDR3 DNA: TGCGCCAGCAGGTCGGGCTCTGGGGCCAACGTCCTGACTTTC
clone size: -
D gene: -
J gene: TRBJ2-6
V gene: TRBV5-1

CDR3 protein: CATSRDRSGDTGELFF
CDR3 DNA: TGTGCCACCAGCAGAGATCGGTCAGGGGACACCGGGGAGCTGTTTTTT
clone size: -
D gene: -
J gene: TRBJ2-2
V gene: TRBV15

CDR3 protein: CASSLGEGREETQYF
CDR3 DNA: TGTGCCAGCAGCTTGGGGGAGGGCCGGGAAGAGACCCAGTACTTC
clone size: -
D gene: TRBD2
J gene: TRBJ2-5
V gene: TRBV11-1

CDR3 protein: CAWSSYGTGTYSNQPQHF
CDR3 DNA: TGTGCCTGGAGTTCATACGGGACAGGCACCTATAGCAATCAGCCCCAGCATTTT
clone size: -
D gene: TRBD1
J gene: TRBJ1-5
V gene: TRBV30

CDR3 protein: CASSLISGRVHEQFF
CDR3 DNA: TGTGCCAGCAGTTTAATTAGCGGGAGGGTCCATGAGCAGTTCTTC
clone size: -
D gene: TRBD2
J gene: TRBJ2-1
V gene: TRBV27

CDR3 protein: CAWSLRLTDTQYF
CDR3 DNA: TGTGCCTGGAGTCTAAGACTAACAGATACGCAGTATTTT
clone size: -
D gene: -
J gene: TRBJ2-3
V gene: TRBV30

CDR3 protein: CASSDPALAANNEQFF
CDR3 DNA: TGCGCCAGCAGCGACCCTGCTTTAGCGGCCAACAATGAGCAGTTCTTC
clone size: -
D gene: -
J gene: TRBJ2-1
V gene: TRBV5-1

CDR3 protein: CASSEGTSGYNEQFF
CDR3 DNA: TGTGCCAGCAGCGAGGGGACTAGCGGATACAATGAGCAGTTCTTC
clone size: -
D gene: TRBD2
J gene: TRBJ2-1
V gene: TRBV9

CDR3 protein: CASSYSGQGLNYGYTF
CDR3 DNA: TGTGCCAGCAGTTACTCGGGACAAGGCCTTAACTATGGCTACACCTTC
clone size: -
D gene: -
J gene: TRBJ1-2
V gene: TRBV6-6

CDR3 protein: CASSLGTGGSGNTIYF
CDR3 DNA: TGCGCCAGCAGCTTGGGGACAGGGGGCTCTGGAAACACCATATATTTT
clone size: -
D gene: TRBD1
J gene: TRBJ1-3
V gene: TRBV5-1

CDR3 protein: CAWSASSYNEQFF
CDR3 DNA: TGTGCCTGGAGTGCCTCCTCCTACAATGAGCAGTTCTTC
clone size: once
D gene: -
J gene: TRBJ2-1
V gene: TRBV30

CDR3 protein: CASSIPSGGSNEQFF
CDR3 DNA: TGTGCCAGTAGTATACCTAGCGGGGGTAGCAATGAGCAGTTCTTC
clone size: -
D gene: TRBD2
J gene: TRBJ2-1
V gene: TRBV19

CDR3 protein: CASKTGNNQPQHF
CDR3 DNA: TGTGCCAGCAAAACAGGGAACAATCAGCCCCAGCATTTT
clone size: once
D gene: -
J gene: TRBJ1-5
V gene: TRBV2

CDR3 protein: CASSMTSGAWGQFF
CDR3 DNA: TGTGCCAGTAGTATGACTAGCGGGGCCTGGGGGCAGTTCTTC
clone size: -
D gene: TRBD2
J gene: TRBJ2-1
V gene: TRBV19

CDR3 protein: CASRGGDYGYTF
CDR3 DNA: TGTGCCAGCCGAGGGGGTGACTATGGCTACACCTTC
clone size: -
D gene: -
J gene: TRBJ1-2
V gene: TRBV25-1

CDR3 protein: CASSLAVAGELASTYEQYF
CDR3 DNA: TGTGCCAGCAGCTTAGCGGTAGCGGGAGAGCTAGCCAGTACCTACGAGCAGTACTTC
clone size: -
D gene: TRBD2
J gene: TRBJ2-7
V gene: TRBV7-2

CDR3 protein: CASSPTGTPETQYF
CDR3 DNA: TGTGCCAGCAGCCCGACAGGGACTCCTGAGACCCAGTACTTC
clone size: -
D gene: -
J gene: TRBJ2-5
V gene: TRBV13

CDR3 protein: CASSPWSNFNNEQFF
CDR3 DNA: TGTGCCAGCTCACCGTGGTCCAACTTTAACAATGAGCAGTTCTTC
clone size: -
D gene: -
J gene: TRBJ2-1
V gene: TRBV18

CDR3 protein: CASSFRVNEKLFF
CDR3 DNA: TGTGCCAGCAGCTTCAGGGTTAATGAAAAACTGTTTTTT
clone size: -
D gene: -
J gene: TRBJ1-4
V gene: TRBV7-3

CDR3 protein: CASSLPGQGGNEQYF
CDR3 DNA: TGCGCCAGCAGCTTGCCCGGACAAGGGGGCAACGAGCAGTACTTC
clone size: -
D gene: TRBD1
J gene: TRBJ2-7
V gene: TRBV5-1

CDR3 protein: CASSDSRDEQYF
CDR3 DNA: TGTGCCAGCAGTGACTCGCGGGACGAGCAGTACTTC
clone size: -
D gene: -
J gene: TRBJ2-7
V gene: TRBV6-4

CDR3 protein: CASSFDGGSTYNEQFF
CDR3 DNA: TGTGCCAGCAGCTTTGATGGTGGGAGTACCTACAATGAGCAGTTCTTC
clone size: -
D gene: -
J gene: TRBJ2-1
V gene: TRBV11-3

CDR3 protein: CASSLLASTGSTDTQYF
CDR3 DNA: TGTGCCAGCAGTTTATTGGCTTCAACAGGTAGCACAGATACGCAGTATTTT
clone size: -
D gene: -
J gene: TRBJ2-3
V gene: TRBV27

CDR3 protein: CASSYSGAGAYETQYF
CDR3 DNA: TGTGCCAGCAGTTACTCAGGAGCGGGGGCATACGAGACCCAGTACTTC
clone size: -
D gene: TRBD2
J gene: TRBJ2-5
V gene: TRBV6-5

CDR3 protein: CASSIPGGYPQFF
CDR3 DNA: TGTGCCAGTAGTATCCCAGGGGGTTACCCCCAGTTCTTC
clone size: -
D gene: TRBD1
J gene: TRBJ2-1
V gene: TRBV19

CDR3 protein: CASSGQFAEAFF
CDR3 DNA: TGTGCCAGCAGTGGACAGTTCGCTGAAGCTTTCTTT
clone size: -
D gene: -
J gene: TRBJ1-1
V gene: TRBV6-1

CDR3 protein: CASSSNRGRYEQYF
CDR3 DNA: TGTGCCAGCAGCTCCAACAGGGGTCGCTACGAGCAGTACTTC
clone size: -
D gene: TRBD1
J gene: TRBJ2-7
V gene: TRBV7-8

CDR3 protein: CASSLVGGSGELFF
CDR3 DNA: TGCGCCAGCAGTCTGGTGGGGGGAAGCGGGGAGCTGTTTTTT
clone size: -
D gene: -
J gene: TRBJ2-2
V gene: TRBV10-2

CDR3 protein: CASKRAGGPYEQYF
CDR3 DNA: TGTGCCAGCAAAAGAGCGGGAGGTCCCTACGAGCAGTACTTC
clone size: -
D gene: TRBD2
J gene: TRBJ2-7
V gene: TRBV6-1

CDR3 protein: CASSVGARQDEKLFF
CDR3 DNA: TGTGCCAGCAGCGTAGGGGCGCGCCAGGATGAAAAACTGTTTTTT
clone size: -
D gene: -
J gene: TRBJ1-4
V gene: TRBV9

CDR3 protein: CASSLDWSEAFF
CDR3 DNA: TGTGCCAGCAGCTTAGATTGGAGTGAAGCTTTCTTT
clone size: -
D gene: -
J gene: TRBJ1-1
V gene: TRBV11-2

CDR3 protein: CASRTNTEAFF
CDR3 DNA: TGTGCCAGCCGGACAAACACTGAAGCTTTCTTT
clone size: few
D gene: -
J gene: TRBJ1-1
V gene: TRBV28

CDR3 protein: CASSLGGGRGYTF
CDR3 DNA: TGTGCCAGCAGCTTAGGTGGCGGCCGGGGCTACACCTTC
clone size: -
D gene: -
J gene: TRBJ1-2
V gene: TRBV7-8

CDR3 protein: CASIRDSPAEQPQHF
CDR3 DNA: TGTGCCAGCATCAGGGACAGCCCCGCGGAGCAGCCCCAGCATTTT
clone size: -
D gene: TRBD1
J gene: TRBJ1-5
V gene: TRBV6-5

CDR3 protein: CASSPLGGRADTQYF
CDR3 DNA: TGTGCCAGCAGCCCCTTAGGGGGCCGCGCAGATACGCAGTATTTT
clone size: -
D gene: TRBD1
J gene: TRBJ2-3
V gene: TRBV7-3

CDR3 protein: CASSLGQGKWSYNSPLHF
CDR3 DNA: TGTGCCAGCAGCTTAGGACAGGGAAAGTGGTCCTATAATTCACCCCTCCACTTT
clone size: -
D gene: TRBD1
J gene: TRBJ1-6
V gene: TRBV7-6

CDR3 protein: CASSLGVAANEQFF
CDR3 DNA: TGTGCCAGCAGCTTGGGGGTAGCGGCGAATGAGCAGTTCTTC
clone size: -
D gene: -
J gene: TRBJ2-1
V gene: TRBV5-5

CDR3 protein: CASSLGGAGVAEAFF
CDR3 DNA: TGCGCCAGCAGCTTGGGTGGAGCAGGGGTCGCTGAAGCTTTCTTT
clone size: once
D gene: -
J gene: TRBJ1-1
V gene: TRBV5-1

CDR3 protein: CASRPGTGAQETQYF
CDR3 DNA: TGTGCCAGCAGGCCCGGGACAGGGGCACAAGAGACCCAGTACTTC
clone size: -
D gene: TRBD1
J gene: TRBJ2-5
V gene: TRBV7-7

CDR3 protein: CSVEIGRGLKETQYF
CDR3 DNA: TGCAGCGTTGAAATTGGCAGGGGCCTAAAAGAGACCCAGTACTTC
clone size: -
D gene: -
J gene: TRBJ2-5
V gene: TRBV29-1

CDR3 protein: CASSSGTGGAAGELFF
CDR3 DNA: TGCGCCAGCAGCTCGGGGACAGGGGGCGCCGCCGGGGAGCTGTTTTTT
clone size: -
D gene: TRBD1
J gene: TRBJ2-2
V gene: TRBV5-1

CDR3 protein: CASSDTPGGKQYF
CDR3 DNA: TGTGCCAGCAGTGACACCCCCGGCGGCAAGCAGTACTTC
clone size: -
D gene: -
J gene: TRBJ2-7
V gene: TRBV6-4

CDR3 protein: CASSLRQGNQPQHF
CDR3 DNA: TGTGCCAGCAGTTTGAGACAGGGGAATCAGCCCCAGCATTTT
clone size: -
D gene: TRBD1
J gene: TRBJ1-5
V gene: TRBV27

CDR3 protein: CASSQGTGSPQETQYF
CDR3 DNA: TGCGCCAGCAGCCAAGGGACAGGGTCCCCCCAAGAGACCCAGTACTTC
clone size: -
D gene: TRBD1
J gene: TRBJ2-5
V gene: TRBV5-1

CDR3 protein: CASSVVSGVGYGYTF
CDR3 DNA: TGTGCCAGCAGCGTAGTATCAGGGGTGGGCTATGGCTACACCTTC
clone size: -
D gene: -
J gene: TRBJ1-2
V gene: TRBV9